This T cell receptor beta chain was obtained from a study of regulatory T cells in long-lasting Graves disease. General study findings and limits: New patients shared some 980 public clonotypes, and persistent patients shared more, with 2,741. Having only a small sample size may have limited accuracy. TCR diversity was lower in persistent Graves' patients than in newly diagnosed ones.

Time point in this sample: newly diagnosed GD, antithyroid drugs for less than 3 months. From PBMCs, RNA was extracted and then used to make the TCR library. On this clonotype: As yet, its antigen is unknown. With a much larger clone just one base away, this may be a read error.

Arm-PCR of CDR3 regions with iRepertoire HTBI primers generated TCR beta libraries. TCRdb called the multiplex PCR reads again in MiXCR, with one record for every CDR3 protein. The table includes roughly 400,000 distinct CDR3 sequences, around 15% detected once. There are 15 residues in the CDR3. Germline-derived CDR1 and CDR2 are SEHNR and FQNEAQ (reference sequence). These data are also associated with another study on T cells in Graves' hyperthyroidism and ophthalmopathy. That study adds: Participants, patients aged 18 to 65, had newly diagnosed hyperthyroidism with a duration under 2 months.

The chain recombines TRBV7-9 with TRBJ2-3; D possibly matches TRBD1 or TRBD2 (5 bases each). The sequences come from peripheral blood mononuclear cells (PBMCs), collected at new diagnosis, from a patient treated with antithyroid drugs. This sequence originates from a woman younger than 30 with Graves disease. The CDR3 protein is CASSLAGVVTDTRYF. The CDR3 bases are TGTGCCAGCAGCTTAGCGGGGGTCGTGACAGATACGCGGTATTTT.